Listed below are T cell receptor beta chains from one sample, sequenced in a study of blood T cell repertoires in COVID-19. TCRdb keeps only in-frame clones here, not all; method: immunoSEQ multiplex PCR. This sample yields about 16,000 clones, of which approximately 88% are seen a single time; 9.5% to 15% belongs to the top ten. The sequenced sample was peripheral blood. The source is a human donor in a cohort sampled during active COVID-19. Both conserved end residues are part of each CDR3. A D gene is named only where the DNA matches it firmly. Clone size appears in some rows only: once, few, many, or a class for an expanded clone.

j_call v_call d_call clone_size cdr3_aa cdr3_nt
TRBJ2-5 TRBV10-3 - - CAISASAVELETQYF TGTGCCATCAGTGCTTCAGCGGTGGAGCTAGAGACCCAGTACTTC
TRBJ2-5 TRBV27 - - CASSFSRVGDQYF TGTGCCAGCAGTTTCTCCCGGGTCGGGGACCAGTACTTC
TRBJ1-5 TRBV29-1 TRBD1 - CSVGQGFNQPQHF TGCAGCGTGGGACAGGGTTTCAATCAGCCCCAGCATTTT
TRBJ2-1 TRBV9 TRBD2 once CASSVEIGGLAGGQRFF TGTGCCAGCAGCGTAGAAATTGGAGGGCTAGCGGGGGGGCAACGGTTCTTC
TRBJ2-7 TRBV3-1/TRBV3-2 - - CASSQEGQMIDEQYF TGTGCCAGCAGCCAAGAAGGACAGATGATTGACGAGCAGTACTTC
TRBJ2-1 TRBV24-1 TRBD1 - CATSDPRQGRRNEQFF TGTGCCACCAGTGATCCCCGACAGGGGAGAAGGAATGAGCAGTTCTTC
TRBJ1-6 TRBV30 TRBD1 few CAWGNPRGRDSPLHF TGTGCCTGGGGCAACCCTAGGGGGCGCGATTCACCCCTCCACTTT
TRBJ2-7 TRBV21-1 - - CASSKRAVAGGVSSYEQYF TGTGCCAGCAGCAAAAGGGCGGTAGCGGGGGGGGTTAGCTCCTACGAGCAGTACTTC
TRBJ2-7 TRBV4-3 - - CASSRGQGRYEQYF TGCGCCAGCAGCCGTGGACAAGGGCGCTACGAGCAGTACTTC
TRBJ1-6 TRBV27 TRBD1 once CASSFNGQGANSPLHF TGTGCCAGCAGTTTTAATGGACAGGGGGCGAATTCACCCCTCCACTTT
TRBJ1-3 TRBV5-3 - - CARFGSRVRDTIYF TGTGCCAGGTTTGGAAGCAGGGTACGAGACACCATATATTTT
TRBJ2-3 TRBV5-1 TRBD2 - CASSLVPTGGVDTDTQYF TGCGCCAGCAGCTTGGTACCCACGGGGGGAGTTGACACAGATACGCAGTATTTT
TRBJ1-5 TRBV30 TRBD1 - CAWSQRGTEAKPQHF TGTGCCTGGAGTCAGAGGGGGACAGAAGCTAAGCCCCAGCATTTT
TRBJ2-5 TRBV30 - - CAWSPPPRSQETQYF TGTGCCTGGAGTCCCCCCCCCAGGTCCCAAGAGACCCAGTACTTC
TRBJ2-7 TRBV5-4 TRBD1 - CASSFSTEQGAREQYF TGTGCCAGCAGCTTTTCGACGGAACAGGGGGCTCGGGAGCAGTACTTC
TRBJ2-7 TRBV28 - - CASRGRTTYEQYF TGTGCCAGCAGGGGGCGGACAACCTACGAGCAGTACTTC
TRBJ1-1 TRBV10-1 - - CASREGRGGTEAFF TGCGCCAGCAGGGAAGGGAGGGGAGGCACTGAAGCTTTCTTT
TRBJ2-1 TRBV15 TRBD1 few CATSSPGTGSDPRIYNEQFF TGTGCCACCAGCAGCCCCGGGACAGGGAGTGATCCAAGAATCTACAATGAGCAGTTCTTC
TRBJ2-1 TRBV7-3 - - CASSSRGERNEQFF TGTGCCAGCAGCTCTCGGGGAGAACGCAATGAGCAGTTCTTC
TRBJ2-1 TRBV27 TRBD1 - CASGQGRNEQFF TGTGCCAGCGGACAGGGGAGGAATGAGCAGTTCTTC
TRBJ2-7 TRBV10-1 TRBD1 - CASSPRTGVEEYF TGCGCCAGCAGCCCTAGGACAGGAGTTGAGGAGTACTTC
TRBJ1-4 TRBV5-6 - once CASSLRHMPNEKLFF TGTGCCAGCAGCCTAAGACATATGCCTAATGAAAAACTGTTTTTT
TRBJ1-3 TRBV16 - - CASSQAARTSGNTIYF TGTGCCAGCAGCCAAGCGGCACGCACCTCTGGAAACACCATATATTTT
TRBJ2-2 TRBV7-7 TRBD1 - CASSLGIQGARSTGELFF TGTGCCAGCAGCTTGGGTATTCAGGGGGCGCGGAGCACCGGGGAGCTGTTTTTT
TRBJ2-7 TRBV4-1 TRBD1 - CASSLRTWDRDEQYF TGCGCCAGCAGCCTACGAACGTGGGACAGGGACGAGCAGTACTTC
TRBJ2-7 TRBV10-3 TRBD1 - CAISESAGGTYEQYF TGTGCCATCAGTGAGTCGGCAGGGGGTACCTACGAGCAGTACTTC
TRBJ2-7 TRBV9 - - CASSVRIQGDEQYF TGTGCCAGCAGCGTACGAATACAGGGAGACGAGCAGTACTTC
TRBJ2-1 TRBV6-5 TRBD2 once CASNGGISSYNEQFF TGTGCCAGCAACGGGGGGATAAGCTCCTACAATGAGCAGTTCTTC
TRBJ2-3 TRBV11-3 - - CASSRGGGSDTQYF TGTGCCAGCAGCCGCGGTGGAGGTTCAGATACGCAGTATTTT
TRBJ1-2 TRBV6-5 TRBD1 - CASSLTGPNYGYTF TGTGCCAGCAGTTTGACAGGGCCGAACTATGGCTACACCTTC
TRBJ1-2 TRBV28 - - CASRPYGDYGYTF TGTGCCAGCAGGCCTTACGGGGACTATGGCTACACCTTC
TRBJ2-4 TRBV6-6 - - CASSYSTGYGDIQYF TGTGCCAGCAGTTACTCGACAGGATATGGGGACATTCAGTACTTC
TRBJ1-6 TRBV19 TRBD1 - CASSITTLGQGLFSPLHF TGTGCCAGTAGTATCACCACCCTCGGACAGGGTTTATTCTCACCCCTCCACTTT
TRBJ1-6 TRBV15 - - CATSRSPSNSPALYNSPLHF TGTGCCACCAGCAGATCGCCCTCAAACAGTCCAGCTCTGTATAATTCACCCCTCCACTTT
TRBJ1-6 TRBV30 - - CAWSAAGGARSPLHF TGTGCCTGGAGTGCCGCCGGCGGGGCGCGTTCACCCCTCCACTTT
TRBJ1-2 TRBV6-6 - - CASIRGVTDYGYTF TGTGCCTCAATACGAGGTGTTACGGACTATGGCTACACCTTC